Presented here are 25 T cell receptor beta chains from one specimen sequenced in a study of CD8 T cells in Susac syndrome. With random hexamers, reverse transcription was performed on about 0.45 to 1 ug of RNA. TCRdb fed the immunoSEQ multiplex PCR reads into MiXCR, producing one record per CDR3 protein. The sample has 170,000 or so distinct CDR3 sequences, 85% to 95% seen once. The specimen was CD4+ T cells from PBMCs. These receptors were obtained from a human donor with Susac syndrome.

This chain uses TRBV6-6 with TRBJ1-5, with D possibly TRBD1 on 5 matching bases. The V end was cut by 5 bases, the J end by 15 bases, with 23 bases between. This CDR3 spans 14 amino acids. Per the germline V gene, CDR1 is MNHNY and CDR2 is SVGAGI (reference sequence). This CDR3 is CASSLRLEQQVLHF. CDR3 DNA sequence: TGTGCCAGCAGTCTCCGATTGGAGCAACAGGTTTTGCATTTT.

This chain uses TRBV20-1 with TRBJ1-1, with D hard to call. The ends were cut back, 2 bases at V and 1 base at J, with 17 bases in the middle. Per germline, CDR1 DFQATT and CDR2 SNEGSKA (reference sequence). The CDR3 runs 16 residues. The CDR3 region is CSARPNRGAPNTEAFF. Here the CDR3 DNA reads TGCAGTGCTAGACCAAACCGGGGAGCACCGAACACTGAAGCTTTCTTT.

This clonotype was detected a few times. The rearrangement uses TRBV5-4 and TRBJ2-7; no clear D. Germline assignment: CDR1 SGHNT and CDR2 YYREEE (reference sequence). The CDR3 extends over 12 amino acids. V lost 4 bases and J 3 bases, leaving 8 bases between the germline ends. Here the CDR3 DNA reads TGTGCCAGCAGCCAGGACGGCTACGAGCAGTACTTC. This sequence encodes CASSQDGYEQYF.

The chain links TRBV9 to TRBJ1-6; a possible D gene is TRBD1 (5 bases). There are 12 residues in the CDR3. V dropped 3 bases and J dropped 7 bases, with 5 bases sitting between them. Germline loops: CDR1 SGDLS, CDR2 YYNGEE. The CDR3 reads CASSGQNSPLHF. The CDR3 DNA follows: TGTGCCAGCAGCGGACAGAATTCACCCCTCCACTTT.

This chain links TRBV20-1 with TRBJ2-3; D might be TRBD2 (7 bases). The CDR3 spans 17 residues. V lost 0 bases, J lost 1 base, and 17 bases lay in between. Per germline, CDR1 DFQATT and CDR2 SNEGSKA (reference sequence). The CDR3 is CSARDRMGGARTDTQYF. CDR3 nucleotide sequence: TGCAGTGCTAGAGACCGGATGGGGGGGGCCCGCACAGATACGCAGTATTTT.

This sequence joins TRBV5-1 and TRBJ2-5, with 10 positions matching TRBD2. V shed 3 bases and J 2 bases; nucleotides not matched to a gene: 13. Germline V gives CDR1 SGHRS, CDR2 YFSETQ. CDR3 length equals 18 residues. The CDR3 coding sequence is TGCGCCAGCAGCTCGACCCCCGGGACTAGCGTACGTCAAGAGACCCAGTACTTC. Its translation is CASSSTPGTSVRQETQYF.

This chain joins TRBV6-1 and TRBJ2-7, with D tentatively TRBD2 (5 bases). Deletions cut 1 base from V and 5 bases from J, with 12 bases between. The CDR3 length is 14 residues. Germline CDR1 is MNHNS and CDR2 is SASEGT. DNA of the CDR3: TGTGCCAGCAGTGAAGACGGGGTTCGGAACGAGCAGTACTTC. It is translated as CASSEDGVRNEQYF.

V usage is TRBV6-5 and J usage is TRBJ2-2; the match to TRBD2 covers 8 bases. The CDR3 consists of 13 residues. The V gene end was trimmed by 7 bases and the J gene end by 6 bases; junction bases not matched to a gene: 4. Germline CDR1 and CDR2: MNHEY and SVGAGI. Written as DNA, the CDR3 is TGTGCCAGCATAGGACTAGCATCCGGGGAGCTGTTTTTT. It codes for CASIGLASGELFF.

This rearrangement joins TRBV12-3 or TRBV12-4 to TRBJ2-3; 9 bases agree with TRBD2. With 7 bases clipped from V and 7 bases from J, the junction kept 9 bases outside the gene matches. This CDR3 spans 14 amino acids. The CDR3 here is CASIISGSFHTQYF. The CDR3 bases are TGTGCCAGCATTATTAGCGGGAGTTTTCATACGCAGTATTTT.

This chain connects TRBV6-4 to TRBJ2-3; the D is unclear. This CDR3 is 14 amino acids long. The germline V gene has CDR1 MRHNA and CDR2 SNTAGT. Trimming shortened V by 3 bases and J by 1 base, and 8 bases separated the two germline ends. CDR3 in amino acids: CASSEEAGTDTQYF. The CDR3 nucleotides are TGTGCCAGCAGTGAAGAAGCTGGCACAGATACGCAGTATTTT.

This clonotype was counted a single time. The chain couples TRBV7-9 to TRBJ2-1; TRBD2 matches 8 bases. The V gene end was trimmed by 2 bases and the J gene end by 8 bases; junction bases not matched to a gene: 2. This CDR3 is built from 13 residues. Germline assignment: CDR1 SEHNR and CDR2 FQNEAQ (reference sequence). CDR3: CASSLLTSDEQFF. CDR3 nucleotides: TGTGCCAGCAGCTTATTGACTAGCGATGAGCAGTTCTTC.

The chain combines TRBV30 with TRBJ1-1; tentative D call: TRBD1 (6 bases). Germline CDR1 reads GTSNPN; CDR2 reads SVGIG (reference sequence). The CDR3 is 15 amino acids. The V end was cut by 2 bases, the J end by 0 bases, with 13 bases between. The CDR3 here is CAWSLTGDMNTEAFF. CDR3 nucleotide sequence: TGTGCCTGGAGTCTGACAGGAGACATGAACACTGAAGCTTTCTTT. The full variable domain, rest sourced from reference TRBV30 and TRBJ1-1, is SQTIHQWPATLVQPVGSPLSLECTVEGTSNPNLYWYRQAAGRGLQLLFYSVGIGQISSEVPQNLSASRPQDRQFILSSKKLLLSDSGFYLCAWSLTGDMNTEAFFGQGTRLTVV.

The rearrangement links TRBV30 to TRBJ2-1, with TRBD2 matching 7 bases. This CDR3 region has 17 residues. Per the germline V gene, CDR1 is GTSNPN and CDR2 is SVGIG (reference sequence). V dropped 4 bases and J dropped 0; count of bases not matched to a gene: 12. The CDR3 sequence is CAWTPGGIAGSYNEQFF. As DNA, the CDR3 is TGTGCCTGGACTCCTGGTGGGATAGCGGGCTCCTACAATGAGCAGTTCTTC.

The gene calls are TRBV7-6 and TRBJ2-5; D may match TRBD1 or TRBD2 (5 bases each). The germline CDR1 and CDR2 sequences are SGHVS and FNYEAQ. CDR3 length: 12 amino acids. Trimming removed 5 bases from V and 13 bases from J, with 17 bases in between. CDR3 protein: CASSPMGPLGYF. As DNA, the CDR3 is TGTGCCAGCAGCCCTATGGGACCGCTGGGGTACTTC.

The chain joins TRBV2 to TRBJ2-7; D might be TRBD1 (5 bases). Trimming took off 1 base at V and 0 bases at J, with 13 bases between the two ends. The CDR3 is 16 amino acids. Germline V gene data show CDR1 as SNHLY and CDR2 as FYNNEI. The CDR3 here is CASSEDVGRPSYEQYF. In nucleotides, the CDR3 is TGTGCCAGCAGTGAAGATGTGGGGCGTCCCTCCTACGAGCAGTACTTC.

This sequence joins TRBV3-1 and TRBJ2-2; TRBD2 might be the D (5 bases). From germline, CDR1 is LGHDT and CDR2 YNNKEL (reference sequence). This CDR3 spans 16 amino acids. The V end lost 4 bases, the J end lost 7 bases, and 19 bases lay between the germline ends. The DNA of the CDR3 is TGTGCCAGCAGCCCGTCGGATCCGGGGAGAGTCGGGGAGCTGTTTTTT. This sequence encodes CASSPSDPGRVGELFF.

This rearrangement joins TRBV6-4 to TRBJ2-1; 12 bases match TRBD2. Unmatched junction bases numbered 6, after V lost 4 bases and J lost 5 bases. Germline V gene sequence: CDR1 MRHNA, CDR2 SNTAGT. The CDR3 runs 16 residues. As DNA, the CDR3 is TGTGCCAGCAGTGTCCTAGCGGGAGGGGGGCACAATGAGCAGTTCTTC. Translation gives CASSVLAGGGHNEQFF.

This clonotype has just one count. This sequence joins TRBV20-1 and TRBJ2-3; D unresolved. The germline CDR1 and CDR2 sequences are DFQATT and SNEGSKA (reference sequence). The CDR3 spans 17 residues. The ends were cut back, 6 bases at V and 3 bases at J, with 25 bases in the middle. The CDR3 DNA reads TGCAGTGCCCCCGAAGTGTTCATTGCCCTAGGGACAGATACGCAGTATTTT. It codes for CSAPEVFIALGTDTQYF.

This chain joins TRBV30 and TRBJ2-7; possibly TRBD2 for D (5 bases). CDR3 length equals 13 residues. The V end lost 8 bases, the J end lost 6 bases, and 20 bases lay between the germline ends. Per germline, CDR1 GTSNPN and CDR2 SVGIG (reference sequence). The CDR3 loop reads CAVGWAQGSEQYF. DNA for the CDR3: TGTGCCGTAGGGTGGGCACAAGGGAGCGAGCAGTACTTC.

The V and J genes are TRBV29-1 and TRBJ1-2, with D perhaps TRBD1 (5 bases). CDR1 is SQVTM, CDR2 ANQGSEA, per germline. V dropped 4 bases and J dropped 8 bases, with 11 bases sitting between them. This CDR3 has 11 residues. CDR3 bases: TGCAGCGTTGGAGGGGCCGGCGGCTACACCTTC. Translation: CSVGGAGGYTF.

V gene TRBV12-3 or TRBV12-4 combines with J gene TRBJ2-2, with D unresolved. Trimming shortened V by 4 bases and J by 4 bases, and 10 bases separated the two germline ends. This CDR3 spans 14 amino acids. The CDR3 coding sequence is TGTGCCAGCAGTTGGGGTAGGGTCACCGGGGAGCTGTTTTTT. Its protein is CASSWGRVTGELFF.

V usage is TRBV5-4 and J usage is TRBJ2-1; D gene uncertain. The germline V gene has CDR1 SGHNT and CDR2 YYREEE (reference sequence). V was trimmed by 0 bases and J by 0 bases, leaving 7 bases between them. This CDR3 has 15 amino acids. The CDR3 DNA is TGTGCCAGCAGCTTGGAGAGGAGCTCCTACAATGAGCAGTTCTTC. As protein: CASSLERSSYNEQFF.

The chain employs TRBV5-1 and TRBJ2-7; D is unclear. Trimming took 4 bases from V and 3 from J, leaving 17 bases between them. The CDR3 sequence is 15 residues long. The germline V gene encodes CDR1 SGHRS and CDR2 YFSETQ. CDR3 sequence reads: CASSQFPRTGYEQYF. The CDR3 DNA reads TGCGCCAGCAGCCAATTCCCACGGACGGGCTACGAGCAGTACTTC.

The chain's CDR3 is CSARKIAGGLNEQFF. DNA of the CDR3: TGCAGTGCTCGTAAGATAGCGGGGGGACTCAATGAGCAGTTCTTC. This chain joins TRBV20-1 and TRBJ2-1; TRBD2 aligns across 10 bases. V shed 5 bases and J 6 bases; nucleotides not matched to a gene: 10. The CDR3 spans 15 residues. CDR1 and CDR2 (germline): DFQATT, SNEGSKA (reference sequence).

Note on this clonotype: One junction end does not reproduce the germline sequence, and a read error may be involved. V is TRBV7-7 and J is TRBJ2-5; possible D gene TRBD1, 6 bases. Looked up from germline, CDR1 is SSHAT and CDR2 is FNYEAQ (reference sequence). CDR3 length: 14 residues. The CDR3 spells CASSLAGAEETQYF. In DNA form, the CDR3 reads TGTGCTAGCAGCTTAGCAGGGGCAGAAGAGACCCAGTACTTC.